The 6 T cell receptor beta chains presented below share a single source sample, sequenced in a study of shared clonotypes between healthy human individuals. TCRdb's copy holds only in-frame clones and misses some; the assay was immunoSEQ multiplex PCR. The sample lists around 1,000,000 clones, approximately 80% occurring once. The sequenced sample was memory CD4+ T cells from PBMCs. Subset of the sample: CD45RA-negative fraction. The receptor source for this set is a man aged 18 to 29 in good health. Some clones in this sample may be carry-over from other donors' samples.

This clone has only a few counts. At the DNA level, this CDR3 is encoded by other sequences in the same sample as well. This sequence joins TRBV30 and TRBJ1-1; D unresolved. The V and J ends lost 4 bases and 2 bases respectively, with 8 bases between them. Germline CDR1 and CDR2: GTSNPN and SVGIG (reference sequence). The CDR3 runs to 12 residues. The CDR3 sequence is CAWMGGNTEAFF. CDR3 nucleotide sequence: TGTGCCTGGATGGGCGGAAACACTGAAGCTTTCTTT.

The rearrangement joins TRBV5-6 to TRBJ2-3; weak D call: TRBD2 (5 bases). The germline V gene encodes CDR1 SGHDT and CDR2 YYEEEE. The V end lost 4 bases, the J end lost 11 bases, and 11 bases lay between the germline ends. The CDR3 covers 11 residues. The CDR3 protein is CASSATNKQYF. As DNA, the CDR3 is TGTGCCAGCAGCGCGACTAACAAGCAGTATTTT.

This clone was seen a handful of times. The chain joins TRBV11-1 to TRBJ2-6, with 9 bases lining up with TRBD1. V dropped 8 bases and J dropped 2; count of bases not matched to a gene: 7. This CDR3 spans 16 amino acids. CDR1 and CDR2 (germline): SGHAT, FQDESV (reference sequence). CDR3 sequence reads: CASGKQGAPGANVLTF. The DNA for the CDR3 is TGTGCCAGCGGTAAACAGGGGGCGCCTGGGGCCAACGTCCTGACTTTC.

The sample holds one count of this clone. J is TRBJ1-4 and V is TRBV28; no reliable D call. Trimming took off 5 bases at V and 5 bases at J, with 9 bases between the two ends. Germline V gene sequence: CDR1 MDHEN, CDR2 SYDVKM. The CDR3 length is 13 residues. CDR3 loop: CASSMRKNEKLFF. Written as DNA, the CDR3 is TGTGCCAGCAGTATGAGGAAGAATGAAAAACTGTTTTTT.

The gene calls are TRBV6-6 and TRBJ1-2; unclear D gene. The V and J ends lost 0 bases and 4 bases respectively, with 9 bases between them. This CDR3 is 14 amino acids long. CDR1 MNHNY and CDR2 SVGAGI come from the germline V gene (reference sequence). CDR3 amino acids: CASSYSRISYGYTF. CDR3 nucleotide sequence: TGTGCCAGCAGTTACTCGAGGATTTCCTATGGCTACACCTTC.

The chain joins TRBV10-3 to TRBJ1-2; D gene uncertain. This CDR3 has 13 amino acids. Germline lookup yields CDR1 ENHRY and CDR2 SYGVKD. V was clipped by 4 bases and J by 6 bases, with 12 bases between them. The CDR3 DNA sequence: TGTGCCATCAGTGGGGTTTGGTACGATGGCTACACCTTC. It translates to CAISGVWYDGYTF.